This T cell receptor (beta chain) was sequenced for a study of beta chain features in type 1 diabetes. Findings and limits, study-wide: Within patients, naive, central memory and Treg TCRB repertoires seemed more similar than within healthy donors. Type 1 diabetes patients showed a moderate but significant shortening of TCRB CDR3s in all four CD4+ subsets.

Since all of the isolated RNA was reverse transcribed, expressed TCRB transcripts were what got sequenced. This table comes from immunoSEQ multiplex PCR, and its TCRdb copy is limited to in-frame clones, with some not included. The sample lists some 70,000 clones, approximately 47% occurring once. Concerning this clone: Its cognate antigen is unknown.

Every participating donor gave one draw, a heparinised blood sample averaging roughly 100 mL. Germline loops: CDR1 MNHEY, CDR2 SMNVEV (reference sequence). The CDR3 runs to 16 residues. After removal of 0 bases from V and 7 bases from J, the junction contained 9 bases not matched to a gene. The source of this sequence is a young man with type 1 diabetes. Sequenced sample: central memory CD4+ T cells from blood. The chain links TRBV27 to TRBJ2-5; 9 nucleotides match TRBD2. The CDR3 DNA is TGTGCCAGCAGTTTATCGGGGGCGGGACTAGCCGCGACCCAGTACTTC. Its protein product is CASSLSGAGLAATQYF.